A single sample gave rise to the 27 T cell receptor beta chains below, sequenced in a study of shared clonotypes between healthy human individuals. TCRdb keeps only in-frame clones here, not all; method: immunoSEQ multiplex PCR. The table has 640,000 or so clones, 72% seen once. The material sequenced was memory CD4+ T cells sorted from blood. Noted subset: CD45RA-negative fraction. Receptor source: a woman in her thirties in good health.

This sequence joins TRBV7-2 and TRBJ1-4; 12 bases fit TRBD1. The CDR3 loop spans 14 amino acids. Germline CDR1 and CDR2: SGHTA and FQGNSA. V was clipped by 8 bases and J by 8 bases; unmatched bases: 6. As DNA, the CDR3 is TGTGCCAGCCAGGGACAGGGGGCTAGAGAAAAACTGTTTTTT. Residues: CASQGQGAREKLFF.

The V gene is TRBV5-4, the J gene TRBJ2-1, with TRBD2 matching 10 bases. The CDR3 contains 16 residues. The V and J ends lost 4 bases and 4 bases, in that order; junction bases with no gene match: 8. The germline V gene has CDR1 SGHNT and CDR2 YYREEE (reference sequence). The CDR3 coding sequence is TGTGCCAGCAGCGAAGGACTAGCGGCCCGATACAATGAGCAGTTCTTC. This codes for CASSEGLAARYNEQFF.

This sequence joins TRBV7-9 and TRBJ1-4; maybe TRBD1 (6 bases). CDR1 and CDR2 (germline): SEHNR, FQNEAQ (reference sequence). V was trimmed by 5 bases and J by 2 bases, leaving 15 bases between them. The CDR3 extends over 16 amino acids. The CDR3 DNA is TGTGCCAGCAGCCCAAGTCTGGGGGCCACTAATGAAAAACTGTTTTTT. Amino acids: CASSPSLGATNEKLFF.

J is TRBJ2-7 and V is TRBV2, with TRBD1 matching over 8 bases. Germline assignment: CDR1 SNHLY and CDR2 FYNNEI. After removal of 4 bases from V and 12 bases from J, the junction contained 23 bases not matched to a gene. This CDR3 region has 17 residues. In DNA, the CDR3 is TGTGCCAGCAGTGTTAATCAGCCACATTCAGGGGGCGAGTCTCGGTACTTC. Its protein product is CASSVNQPHSGGESRYF.

The chain employs TRBV5-1 and TRBJ2-2; no clear D. The CDR3 is made up of 17 amino acids. Deletions cut 0 bases from V and 5 bases from J, with 17 bases between. Per germline, CDR1 SGHRS and CDR2 YFSETQ. The CDR3 here is CASSLGGAYMSTGELFF. CDR3 DNA sequence: TGCGCCAGCAGCTTGGGCGGCGCGTACATGAGTACCGGGGAGCTGTTTTTT.

This chain links TRBV5-6 with TRBJ2-1; D ambiguous. The CDR3 runs 14 residues. The germline gives CDR1 SGHDT, CDR2 YYEEEE. With 4 bases removed from V and 4 bases from J, the gap between germline ends came to 12 bases. This CDR3 is CASSPLDQYNEQFF. The CDR3 DNA follows: TGTGCCAGCAGCCCCTTGGACCAATACAATGAGCAGTTCTTC.

The V gene is TRBV27, the J gene TRBJ1-2; the match to TRBD1 covers 9 bases. V shed 5 bases, J shed 4 bases, and the junction held 5 bases outside the gene matches. In germline, CDR1 is MNHEY, CDR2 SMNVEV (reference sequence). The CDR3 loop spans 14 amino acids. Here the CDR3 reads CASSPGQGSYGYTF. CDR3 nucleotide sequence: TGTGCCAGCAGTCCAGGACAGGGGAGCTATGGCTACACCTTC.

The chain recombines TRBV11-3 with TRBJ1-3, with a weak D call TRBD1 (5 bases). The germline CDR1 and CDR2 sequences are SGHNT and YENEEA. V dropped 5 bases and J dropped 0 bases, with 14 bases sitting between them. The CDR3 is made up of 16 amino acids. The CDR3 sequence is CASSAGTWSSGNTIYF. In nucleotides, the CDR3 is TGTGCCAGCAGCGCAGGGACTTGGAGCTCTGGAAACACCATATATTTT.

The V gene is TRBV7-2, the J gene TRBJ2-5, with 9 bases lining up with TRBD2. The V gene's germline CDR1 is SGHTA and CDR2 FQGNSA. V was pared by 0 bases and J by 0 bases, with 14 bases of the junction left unmatched. The length of the CDR3 is 20 residues. The CDR3 is CASSLAHGGRVWDNQETQYF. CDR3 nucleotides: TGTGCCAGCAGCTTAGCGCACGGCGGGAGGGTTTGGGATAACCAAGAGACCCAGTACTTC.

J is TRBJ1-4 and V is TRBV11-2; D gene unclear. Trimming cost V 5 bases and J 7 bases, with 17 bases left between them. Per germline, CDR1 SGHAT and CDR2 FQNNGV. The CDR3 is 15 amino acids. This CDR3 reads CASSLNTGVSEKLFF. Here the CDR3 DNA reads TGTGCCAGCAGCCTAAACACCGGGGTTAGTGAAAAACTGTTTTTT.

The rearrangement links TRBV19 to TRBJ1-5; the D gene is possibly TRBD1 (5 bases). Germline CDR1 LNHDA, CDR2 SQIVND (reference sequence). Trimming stripped 3 bases from V and 5 bases from J, with 11 bases between. The CDR3 runs to 14 residues. The CDR3 coding sequence is TGTGCCAGTAGTATGGGACTTAGGTATCAGCCCCAGCATTTT. It specifies CASSMGLRYQPQHF.

The genes are TRBV25-1 and TRBJ2-3; 7 bases are shared with TRBD1. There are 14 residues in the CDR3. V lost 8 bases and J lost 0; bases outside the gene matches: 5. The germline V gene has CDR1 MGHDK and CDR2 SYGVNS. CDR3 amino acids: CASVGTASTDTQYF. CDR3 DNA sequence: TGTGCCAGCGTCGGGACAGCTAGCACAGATACGCAGTATTTT.

The chain uses TRBV6-1 and TRBJ1-2; D not certain. The CDR3 length is 11 residues. The germline V gene encodes CDR1 MNHNS and CDR2 SASEGT. Trimming removed 7 bases from V and 6 bases from J, with 9 bases in between. The CDR3 loop is CASTKWDGYTF. The CDR3 nucleotides read TGTGCCAGCACCAAGTGGGATGGCTACACCTTC.

In its sample, this clone was seen a few times. V is TRBV10-3 and J is TRBJ2-1; TRBD2 agrees at 9 bases. The CDR3 loop spans 16 amino acids. CDR1 ENHRY and CDR2 SYGVKD come from the germline V gene. In DNA form, the CDR3 reads TGTGCGATATCCCCCCGACTAGCGGAGAACTACAATGAGCAGTTCTTC. Protein sequence: CAISPRLAENYNEQFF.

The chain combines TRBV6-5 with TRBJ1-2; TRBD1 matches 7 bases. This CDR3 has 14 amino acids. The V gene's germline CDR1 is MNHEY and CDR2 SVGAGI. V gave up 6 bases and J gave up 8 bases; unmatched junction bases: 12. CDR3 nucleotide sequence: TGTGCCAGCAGCAGGGACAGATCGAACGTCGGCTACACCTTC. This gives the protein CASSRDRSNVGYTF.

This chain uses TRBV10-3 with TRBJ2-1; 10 bases match TRBD2. Trimming removed 7 bases from V and 10 bases from J; junction bases left unmatched: 10. This CDR3 is built from 14 residues. Germline V CDR1 and CDR2: ENHRY, SYGVKD. The CDR3 nucleotides are TGTGCCATCAATCGGCTAGCGGGAGAGGGAGAGCAGTTCTTC. Its protein is CAINRLAGEGEQFF.

The rearrangement joins TRBV7-2 to TRBJ2-7; TRBD1 matches 7 bases. The CDR3 is 15 amino acids. In germline, CDR1 is SGHTA, CDR2 FQGNSA. The V gene end was trimmed by 5 bases and the J gene end by 3 bases; junction bases not matched to a gene: 10. The CDR3 sequence is CASSPSGTVYYEQYF. As DNA, the CDR3 is TGTGCCAGCAGCCCCTCCGGGACAGTATACTACGAGCAGTACTTC.

V and J are TRBV10-1 and TRBJ2-3, with 8 bases aligning to TRBD2. V lost 2 bases, J lost 6 bases, and 7 bases stayed unmatched. This CDR3 contains 15 residues. The germline V gene has CDR1 WNHNN and CDR2 SYGVQD (reference sequence). This CDR3 reads CASSEGGTRSDTQYF. CDR3 sequence (DNA): TGCGCCAGCAGTGAGGGGGGGACTAGATCGGATACGCAGTATTTT.

This chain uses TRBV28 with TRBJ2-6; D remains ambiguous. The V gene lost 2 bases and the J gene lost 0 bases, with 5 bases spanning the gap. The CDR3 spans 15 residues. Germline CDR1 MDHEN, CDR2 SYDVKM. The CDR3 here is CASSLIYSGANVLTF. The CDR3 bases are TGTGCCAGCAGTTTAATCTACTCTGGGGCCAACGTCCTGACTTTC.

This rearrangement joins TRBV5-1 to TRBJ1-4; D is unresolved. This CDR3 region has 12 residues. The V gene lost 2 bases and the J gene lost 4 bases, with 3 bases spanning the gap. Germline V gene sequence: CDR1 SGHRS, CDR2 YFSETQ. The CDR3: CASSFNNEKLFF. In DNA form, the CDR3 reads TGCGCCAGCAGCTTTAATAATGAAAAACTGTTTTTT.

Written as DNA, the CDR3 is TGTGCCATCAGCCTCCGGACAGCGTCCTACGAGCAGTACTTC. As protein: CAISLRTASYEQYF. J is TRBJ2-7 and V is TRBV10-3; TRBD1 is a possible D gene (6 bases). Germline V gene sequence: CDR1 ENHRY, CDR2 SYGVKD. This CDR3 comprises 14 residues. V was pared by 6 bases and J by 1 base, with 13 bases between.

The chain employs TRBV18 and TRBJ2-6; D possibly corresponds to TRBD1 (5 bases). From germline, CDR1 is KGHSH and CDR2 LQKENI. Trimming took 2 bases from V and 2 from J, leaving 16 bases between them. This CDR3 region has 18 residues. CDR3 coding DNA: TGTGCCAGCTCACCAACTCCAGGACAAGCTACTGGGGCCAACGTCCTGACTTTC. Translated, it gives CASSPTPGQATGANVLTF. Drawing the rest from reference TRBV18 and TRBJ2-6, the complete variable domain is NAGVMQNPRHLVRRRGQEARLRCSPMKGHSHVYWYRQLPEEGLKFMVYLQKENIIDESGMPKERFSAEFPKEGPSILRIQQVVRGDSAAYFCASSPTPGQATGANVLTFGAGSRLTVL.

The genes are TRBV10-3 and TRBJ2-7; 13 positions agree with TRBD2. The J segment lost 3 bases and the V segment lost 6 bases, leaving 5 bases of the junction unmatched. The CDR3 consists of 15 residues. In germline, CDR1 is ENHRY, CDR2 SYGVKD. This CDR3 is CAISTGTSGIYEQYF. DNA for the CDR3: TGTGCCATCAGCACCGGGACTAGCGGGATCTACGAGCAGTACTTC.

This clone was observed a few times. The rearrangement links TRBV7-8 to TRBJ2-5; D gene unclear. The CDR3 is 17 residues long. Trimming left V 5 bases short and J 1 base short, with 20 bases between. The germline gives CDR1 SGHVS, CDR2 FQNEAQ. The CDR3 here is CASSPADVTQTQETQYF. The DNA for the CDR3 is TGTGCCAGCAGCCCCGCCGATGTAACGCAGACCCAAGAGACCCAGTACTTC.

The chain carries TRBV10-3 and TRBJ1-3, with D possibly being TRBD1 (5 bases). Germline lookup yields CDR1 ENHRY and CDR2 SYGVKD. V was clipped by 1 base and J by 7 bases, with 23 bases between them. This CDR3 region has 18 residues. The CDR3 spells CAISEFMGLSGLENTIYF. DNA for the CDR3: TGTGCCATCAGTGAGTTTATGGGGCTCTCCGGTTTGGAGAACACCATATATTTT.

V gene TRBV27 combines with J gene TRBJ2-7, with 10 positions matching TRBD1. Germline-derived CDR1 and CDR2 are MNHEY and SMNVEV (reference sequence). This CDR3 comprises 15 residues. The V segment lost 3 bases and the J segment 3 bases; nucleotides outside the gene matches: 5. The CDR3 region has the DNA TGTGCCAGCAGTTTGGACAGGGGGTATGGCTACGAGCAGTACTTC. Translating gives CASSLDRGYGYEQYF.

The V call is TRBV5-6, the J call TRBJ2-6; D is unresolved. The germline gives CDR1 SGHDT, CDR2 YYEEEE. The CDR3 consists of 17 residues. V lost 2 bases, J lost 4 bases, and 16 bases lay in between. The CDR3 sequence is CASSFVASLDGANVLTF. CDR3 coding DNA: TGTGCCAGCAGCTTTGTGGCCAGCCTTGACGGGGCCAACGTCCTGACTTTC.